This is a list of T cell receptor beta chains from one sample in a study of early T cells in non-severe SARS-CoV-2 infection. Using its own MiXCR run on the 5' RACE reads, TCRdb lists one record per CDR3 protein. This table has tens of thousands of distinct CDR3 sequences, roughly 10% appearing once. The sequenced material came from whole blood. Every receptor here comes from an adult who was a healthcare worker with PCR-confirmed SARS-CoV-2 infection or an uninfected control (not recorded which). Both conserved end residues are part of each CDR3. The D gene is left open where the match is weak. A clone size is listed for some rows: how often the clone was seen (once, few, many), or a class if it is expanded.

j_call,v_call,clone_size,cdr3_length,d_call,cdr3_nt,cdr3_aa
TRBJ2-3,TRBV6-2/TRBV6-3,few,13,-,TGTGCCAGCAGTCCAGTGAGGGCAGATACGCAGTATTTT,CASSPVRADTQYF
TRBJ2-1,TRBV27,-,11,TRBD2,TGTGCCAGCAGCCGGGGGGATGAGCAGTTCTTC,CASSRGDEQFF
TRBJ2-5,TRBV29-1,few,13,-,TGCAGCGCCGGAACAGTTCTGTTGGAGACCCAGTACTTC,CSAGTVLLETQYF
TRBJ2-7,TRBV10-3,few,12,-,TGTGCCATCAGTGAGTCCCTGTACGAGCAGTACTTC,CAISESLYEQYF
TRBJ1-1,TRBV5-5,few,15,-,TGTGCCAGCAGCTCTTCCTTCGTCATGAACACTGAAGCTTTCTTT,CASSSSFVMNTEAFF
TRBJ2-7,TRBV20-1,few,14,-,TGCAGTGCTCTTAGTGGGCAGATGAAAGGCGAGCAGTACTTC,CSALSGQMKGEQYF
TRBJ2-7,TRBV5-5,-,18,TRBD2,TGTGCCAGCAGCTTACCCGGGACTAGCGGGCTTATTCCCTACGAGCAGTACTTC,CASSLPGTSGLIPYEQYF
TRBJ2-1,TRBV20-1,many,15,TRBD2,TGCAGTGCTAGAGCCACTAGCGGGACAGGTAATGAGCAGTTCTTC,CSARATSGTGNEQFF
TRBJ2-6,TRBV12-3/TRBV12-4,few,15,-,TGTGCCAGCAGTCCTACCTCCCATGGGGCCAACGTCCTGACTTTC,CASSPTSHGANVLTF
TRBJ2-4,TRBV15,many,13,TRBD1,TGTGCCACCAACTCCGGGGACAGTAACATTCAGTACTTC,CATNSGDSNIQYF
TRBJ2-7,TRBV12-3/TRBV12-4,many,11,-,TGTGCCAGCAGTCCACGACAAAGGCAGTACTTC,CASSPRQRQYF
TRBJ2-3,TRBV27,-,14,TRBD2,TGTGCCAGCAGTTGGAGCGGGAGGCCAGATACGCAGTATTTT,CASSWSGRPDTQYF
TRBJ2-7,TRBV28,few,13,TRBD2,TGTGTCACCCAAGGGGCTAGCGGCTACGAGCAGTACTTC,CVTQGASGYEQYF
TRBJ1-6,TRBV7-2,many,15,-,TGTGCCAGCAGCTTAGTGGGGGGCGCGCAGTCACCCCTCCACTTT,CASSLVGGAQSPLHF
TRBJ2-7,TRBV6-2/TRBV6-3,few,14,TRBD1,TGTGCCAGCAGTTGGGGGACAGGGGCCTACGAGCAGTACTTC,CASSWGTGAYEQYF
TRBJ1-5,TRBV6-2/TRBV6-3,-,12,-,TGTGCCAGCAGCCGCAGGGGACAGCCCCAGCATTTT,CASSRRGQPQHF
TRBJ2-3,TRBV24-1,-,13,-,TGTGCCACCAGTGAGGACGGCACAGATACGCAGTATTTT,CATSEDGTDTQYF
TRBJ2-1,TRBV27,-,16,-,TGTGCCAGCAGTTTATCTTCTGGGGTCTCCTACAATGAGCAGTTCTTC,CASSLSSGVSYNEQFF
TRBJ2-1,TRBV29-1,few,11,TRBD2,TGCAGTAGCGGGAGGGTAAATGAGCAGTTCTTC,CSSGRVNEQFF
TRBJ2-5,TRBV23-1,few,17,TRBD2,TGCGCCAGCAGCTTGGGACTAGCGGGAGCCGCCCAAGAGACCCAGTACTTC,CASSLGLAGAAQETQYF
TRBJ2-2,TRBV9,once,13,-,TGTGCCAGCAGCGTAAGGACGACCGGGGAGCTGTTTTTT,CASSVRTTGELFF